This T cell receptor (beta chain) appears in the sequencing data of a study of beta chain features in type 1 diabetes. Every donor had blood drawn once into heparin, around 0.12 L on average. There are a few counts of this clone. The antigen is unknown. V dropped 3 bases and J dropped 11; count of bases not matched to a gene: 1. CDR3 length: 12 residues. The germline V gene has CDR1 SQVTM and CDR2 ANQGSEA. Study observations and caveats: The similarity of naive, central memory and Treg TCRB repertoires appeared greater among patients than among healthy donors. Type 1 diabetes patients showed a moderate but significant shortening of TCRB CDR3s in all four CD4+ subsets. It was possible that PCR favored shorter templates, equally so in patients and controls.

Investigators reverse transcribed all isolated RNA, so they sequenced expressed TCRB transcripts. Produced via immunoSEQ multiplex PCR; TCRdb's table is partial and in-frame only. Of roughly 500,000 clones in the sample, roughly 30% were seen once. The sequence came from a man aged 18 to 35 in good health. Material for sequencing was naive CD4+ T cells from blood. The rearrangement uses TRBV29-1 and TRBJ2-6, with 10 bases lining up with TRBD1. The CDR3, as DNA: TGCAGCGTTGAGGGACAGGGGTACGTCCTGACTTTC. Protein product: CSVEGQGYVLTF.